This TCR beta chain was captured by sequencing in a study of shared clonotypes between healthy human individuals (dated by TCRdb to 2018 to 2020). About the study as a whole: Three men and a couple of women, aged 18 to 49 years, made up the cohort. Per donor, three plates each were used for CD4 naive and CD4 memory, two for CD8 naive, and one for CD8 memory. The study deeply sequenced blood TCR repertoires of about 5 healthy adults to estimate repertoire size and the extent of clonotype sharing between individuals. To increase sequencing depth and limit assay-specific biases, TCR repertoire library preparation and sequencing were carried out by different laboratories using diverse techniques. Each donor's leukapheresis produced roughly between roughly 0.85 and 9.5 billion PBMCs.

Donors were healthy HIV-negative adults with no recently reported acute infections or vaccinations. Every donor was a Caucasian adult residing in Nashville, Tennessee, USA. CD4+ T cells were enriched through magnetic negative selection, after which naive cells were positively selected on CD45RA and the remaining negative fraction served as the memory subset. After blood collection by leukapheresis, PBMCs were isolated using Ficoll-Histopaque density gradient centrifugation and then cryopreserved in the vapor phase of liquid nitrogen. Purity and quantity of every magnetically sorted T cell population were checked by analytical flow cytometry. Genomic DNA was isolated from each sorted fraction and quantified by UV absorbance on a Nanodrop 2000c. Points the paper makes about the study in general: Even with the large sequencing depth, rarefaction of the sorted-subset datasets indicated that sequencing was incomplete. Compared with non-shared clonotypes, clonotypes shared by all four sorted-subset donors had higher generation probabilities. Estimated clonotype richness was generally larger for naive than for memory subsets. Sharing across a few donors was observed for 5% to 6.5% of naive CD4, 3.5% of naive CD8, roughly 2.4% of memory CD4, and roughly 0.4% of memory CD8 clonotypes. Because the study included a small number of donors, the genetic and exposure-history diversity represented was limited. Pairwise subsampling led to the expectation that sequencing depth would affect the degree of clonotype sharing among donors. Sampling was limited to blood, and TCR repertoires in tissue likely differ from TCR repertoires in blood.

With regard to this clone: The target of this receptor is not known. Per-base qualities were not stored, and no clone one base away is much larger.

CDR3 length: 14 amino acids, cysteine to phenylalanine. Only the CDR3 part of the read is kept: 42 bases, read in frame from the first base. The junction shows trimming of 6 bases on V and 1 base on J, plus 16 bases between the germline ends. Reading the germline V gene (reference sequence) gives CDR1 GTSNPN and CDR2 SVGIG. Using the deep immunoSEQ assay, TCR CDR3 regions were amplified from genomic DNA by multiplex PCR. Extracted genomic DNA from each cell subset was distributed evenly across all wells of several immunoSEQ 96-well plates, and each plate was treated as a replicate. Each replicate PCR for sorted subsets received about 0.2 ug genomic DNA, equal to around 32,000 T cell genomes. Purified libraries were measured with a Qubit 3.0 fluorometer, size-checked on a Bioanalyzer 2100, and measured again with the KAPA Library Quantification kit. Each immunoSEQ 96-well plate was sequenced on its own single-read 150-cycle Illumina NextSeq 550 flow cell. As for how the authors treated the data: Because the immunoSEQ output included only junctional sequences and no quality scores, the filtering could not be the same as the filtering used for full-length reads. Sequences were annotated with PyIR, a Python wrapper for IgBLAST v1.9, and V/J genes and CDR3 were assigned using IMGT germline references. Reads were filtered out if the reads had weak V/J assignments (E-value above 1e-6), no CDR3, stop codons, out-of-frame junctions, or ambiguous translated residues. V3J clonotypes were defined as sequences sharing an identical inferred V gene, J gene, and CDR3 amino acid sequence. Percentage overlap between repertoires was computed as shared unique clonotypes divided by the size of the smaller repertoire. Repertoire richness was assessed with RTK rarefaction, the Chao1 estimator, and Recon v2.1 estimates of unobserved clonotypes. Generation probabilities were computed with OLGA for all TCRbeta clonotypes obtained by the gDNA method from four donors. Held by TCRdb, this immuneACCESS table contains in-frame sequences only and omits some clones. Under half of the omission traces to an unresolved V gene where checked; the cause of the rest is unknown. V, J and clone size reflect that table, while D and trimming were determined from the DNA. The sample table lists just over 2,000,000 clones, 90% to 95% of them with a count of one. The ten largest clones take up 0.13% of the sample.

This clonotype originated in a man between 18 and 29 years old in good health. The rearrangement joined TRBV30 to TRBJ2-7, and the D gene may be TRBD2, 6 bases matching. Sequencing input: naive CD4+ T cells sorted from blood. The meaning of the sample's cell subset or site label: CD45RA+ positively selected. The DNA sequence reads TGTGCCTGTTTACCAAACGGGAGATCCTACGAGCAGTACTTC. Its protein product is CACLPNGRSYEQYF.